These T cell receptor beta chains were read from a single sample in a study of T-cell memory formation after mild COVID-19. Using its own MiXCR run on the 5' RACE reads, TCRdb lists one record per CDR3 protein. Found here are some 270,000 distinct CDR3 sequences, roughly 15% of them singletons; the top ten hold 2% to 2.5%. Sequenced material: PBMCs or a T cell subset sorted from them (not recorded which). These receptors originate from an adult woman who had mild COVID-19 (a few samples of this study predate the infection). Cell type and time point are not known. The CDR3 runs from the conserved cysteine through the conserved F or W. D genes are given only for firm matches. A clone size is listed for some rows: how often the clone was seen (once, few, many), or a class if it is expanded.

TRBJ2-6,TRBV6-2/TRBV6-3,TRBD2,few,CASATPGGRVSSGANVLTF,TGTGCCAGCGCCACCCCGGGGGGAAGGGTTTCCTCTGGGGCCAACGTCCTGACTTTC
TRBJ1-5,TRBV12-3/TRBV12-4,.,.,CASSFNVHNQPQHF,TGTGCCAGCAGTTTTAACGTCCACAATCAGCCCCAGCATTTT
TRBJ2-2,TRBV30,.,.,CAWSQGTPRSGELFF,TGTGCCTGGTCGCAGGGGACCCCACGGTCCGGGGAGCTGTTTTTT
TRBJ2-2,TRBV9,.,.,CASSRRSGELFF,TGTGCCAGCTCACGAAGATCCGGGGAGCTGTTTTTT
TRBJ1-6,TRBV3-1,TRBD1,.,CASTGQGELYNSPLHF,TGTGCCAGCACAGGACAGGGGGAGTTGTATAATTCACCCCTCCACTTT
TRBJ2-3,TRBV27,TRBD1,.,CASSIETMGQGRTDTQYF,TGTGCCAGCAGTATCGAAACCATGGGACAGGGAAGGACAGATACGCAGTATTTT
TRBJ2-3,TRBV5-1,.,.,CASSFTSATDTQYF,TGCGCCAGCAGCTTTACCTCAGCCACAGATACGCAGTATTTT
TRBJ2-7,TRBV18,TRBD1,many,CASSRMTGYEQYF,TGTGCCAGCTCACGGATGACAGGGTACGAGCAGTACTTC
TRBJ1-5,TRBV5-1,TRBD1,many,CASSLGEGASGNQPQHF,TGCGCCAGCAGCTTGGGAGAGGGGGCCTCCGGCAATCAGCCCCAGCATTTT
TRBJ1-3,TRBV19,.,few,CASSPGGNTIYF,TGTGCCAGTAGTCCAGGGGGAAACACCATATATTTT
TRBJ2-2,TRBV7-2,.,.,CASSLVYRAAAGELFF,TGTGCCAGCAGCTTAGTTTACAGGGCTGCCGCCGGGGAGCTGTTTTTT
TRBJ2-1,TRBV24-1,TRBD2,.,CATSDSLAGEYNEQFF,TGTGCCACCAGTGATAGCCTAGCGGGAGAATACAATGAGCAGTTCTTC
TRBJ2-7,TRBV4-2,.,.,CASSLPTDEQYF,TGTGCCAGCAGCCTCCCGACCGACGAGCAGTACTTC
TRBJ2-3,TRBV7-9,TRBD1,few,CASSLAGRGIQDTQYF,TGTGCCAGCAGCTTAGCCGGCAGGGGGATTCAAGATACGCAGTATTTT
TRBJ1-5,TRBV20-1,TRBD1,few,CSATTGSSNQPQHF,TGCAGTGCTACGACAGGGTCCAGCAATCAGCCCCAGCATTTT
TRBJ1-1,TRBV2,.,.,CASSEDRWNTEAFF,TGTGCCAGCAGTGAAGACAGGTGGAACACTGAAGCTTTCTTT
TRBJ2-3,TRBV6-5,.,.,CASRSGETDTQYF,TGTGCCAGCAGGTCGGGGGAGACAGATACGCAGTATTTT
TRBJ2-7,TRBV13,TRBD1,few,CASSSSGQGTREQYF,TGTGCCAGCAGCTCCTCGGGACAGGGGACGAGGGAGCAGTACTTC
TRBJ2-7,TRBV29-1,TRBD1,few,CSAGTGGPEQYF,TGCAGCGCCGGGACAGGGGGTCCCGAGCAGTACTTC
TRBJ2-2,TRBV29-1,TRBD2,many,CSVGTSDSTGELFF,TGCAGCGTGGGGACTAGCGACAGCACCGGGGAGCTGTTTTTT
TRBJ2-2,TRBV7-9,.,.,CASSPPGLNTGELFF,TGTGCCAGCAGCCCCCCCGGACTGAACACCGGGGAGCTGTTTTTT
TRBJ1-5,TRBV12-3/TRBV12-4,TRBD1,few,CASSFRTGSLHF,TGTGCCAGCAGTTTCAGGACAGGGTCTTTGCATTTT
TRBJ2-7,TRBV9,.,.,CASSARVGQSYEQYF,TGTGCCAGCAGCGCAAGGGTGGGCCAGTCCTACGAGCAGTACTTC
TRBJ2-7,TRBV4-3,TRBD1,.,CASSQGVGQGWAEQYF,TGCGCCAGCAGCCAAGGGGTAGGACAGGGGTGGGCCGAGCAGTACTTC
TRBJ2-4,TRBV7-9,.,few,CASSLAGYGAKNIQYF,TGTGCCAGCAGCTTAGCGGGTTACGGGGCCAAAAACATTCAGTACTTC
TRBJ2-3,TRBV24-1,TRBD2,few,CATSDRTSGAFDTQYF,TGTGCCACCAGTGATCGGACTAGCGGGGCTTTCGATACGCAGTATTTT
TRBJ2-3,TRBV9,.,.,CASSSARGGNTDTQYF,TGTGCCAGCAGCTCGGCCAGGGGGGGAAACACAGATACGCAGTATTTT
TRBJ2-3,TRBV4-2,.,many,CASSRYRASDTQYF,TGTGCCAGCAGCCGGTACCGAGCCTCCGATACGCAGTATTTT
TRBJ2-1,TRBV18,.,.,CASSLFGQGGSYNEQFF,TGTGCCAGCTCACTATTCGGTCAGGGGGGGTCCTACAATGAGCAGTTCTTC
TRBJ1-5,TRBV4-1,.,few,CASSASIIRGSNQPQHF,TGCGCCAGCAGCGCGTCGATTATTAGGGGGAGCAATCAGCCCCAGCATTTT
TRBJ2-2,TRBV14,.,few,CASSQQSGQVETGGANTGELFF,TGTGCCAGCAGCCAACAGTCTGGGCAGGTAGAGACCGGCGGCGCGAACACCGGGGAGCTGTTTTTT
TRBJ2-1,TRBV11-3,.,.,CASSLNSRDLYNEQFF,TGTGCCAGCAGCTTAAACTCCCGGGACTTGTACAATGAGCAGTTCTTC
TRBJ2-3,TRBV14,.,.,CASSRGTYSTDTQYF,TGTGCCAGCAGCCGGGGGACCTACAGCACAGATACGCAGTATTTT
TRBJ2-7,TRBV27,.,.,CASSRQTGRYWEQYF,TGTGCCAGCAGTCGACAGACAGGGAGGTACTGGGAGCAGTACTTC
TRBJ1-6,TRBV12-3/TRBV12-4,.,many,CASSNFGALNSPLHF,TGTGCCAGCAGTAACTTCGGGGCCCTCAATTCACCCCTCCACTTT
TRBJ1-2,TRBV12-3/TRBV12-4,.,.,CASSPARGGYTF,TGTGCCAGCAGCCCTGCTCGGGGTGGCTACACCTTC
TRBJ1-2,TRBV24-1,.,few,CATSENNRYTF,TGTGCCACCAGTGAAAACAACCGCTACACCTTC
TRBJ1-6,TRBV7-2,.,.,CASSLVQDSPLHF,TGTGCCAGCAGCTTAGTCCAGGATTCACCCCTCCACTTT
TRBJ2-5,TRBV5-1,.,.,CASSLTGALQETQYF,TGCGCCAGCAGCTTGACGGGAGCGTTACAAGAGACCCAGTACTTC
TRBJ2-1,TRBV6-5,.,many,CASSYSSPRTGISYNEQFF,TGTGCCAGCAGTTACTCAAGCCCCAGGACCGGAATCTCCTACAATGAGCAGTTCTTC
TRBJ2-2,TRBV19,TRBD1,.,CASSMIRGTGELFF,TGTGCCAGTAGTATGATCAGGGGGACCGGGGAGCTGTTTTTT
TRBJ1-4,TRBV18,.,.,CASSPSRGRNEKLFF,TGTGCCAGCTCACCCAGCCGGGGCCGGAATGAAAAACTGTTTTTT
TRBJ2-3,TRBV12-3/TRBV12-4,.,.,CASSVGHADTQYF,TGTGCCAGCAGTGTCGGCCACGCTGATACGCAGTATTTT
TRBJ2-6,TRBV20-1,.,.,CSARWFLSGANVLTF,TGCAGTGCTCGGTGGTTCCTCTCTGGGGCCAACGTCCTGACTTTC
TRBJ1-4,TRBV6-6,.,few,CASSYPGQTATNEKLFF,TGTGCCAGCAGTTACCCCGGACAGACAGCAACTAATGAAAAACTGTTTTTT
TRBJ2-1,TRBV24-1,TRBD2,few,CATSVPGGDYEQFF,TGTGCCACCAGTGTGCCGGGAGGGGACTATGAGCAGTTCTTC
TRBJ2-5,TRBV15,.,few,CATSRDTGIGETQYF,TGTGCCACCAGCAGGGACACGGGGATCGGTGAGACCCAGTACTTC
TRBJ1-4,TRBV12-3/TRBV12-4,TRBD1,few,CASSWGETGTGKLFF,TGTGCCAGCAGTTGGGGCGAAACAGGGACAGGAAAACTGTTTTTT
TRBJ2-7,TRBV23-1,.,.,CASSQREGAENEQYF,TGCGCCAGCAGTCAGAGGGAGGGGGCTGAGAACGAGCAGTACTTC
TRBJ2-6,TRBV12-3/TRBV12-4,TRBD1,.,CASRGVDRVNGANVLTF,TGTGCCAGCAGAGGTGTGGACAGGGTAAATGGGGCCAACGTCCTGACTTTC
TRBJ1-2,TRBV7-9,.,few,CASSLQEDGYTF,TGTGCCAGCAGCTTACAGGAAGATGGCTACACCTTC
TRBJ2-3,TRBV6-1,TRBD2,few,CATYFHSGGGTQYF,TGTGCCACCTATTTCCACAGCGGGGGAGGTACGCAGTATTTT
TRBJ2-3,TRBV7-8,.,few,CASTSPGGAESDTQYF,TGTGCCAGCACCTCTCCTGGGGGGGCAGAGTCAGATACGCAGTATTTT
TRBJ1-1,TRBV12-3/TRBV12-4,.,few,CASYPGRLKVFTEAFF,TGTGCCAGCTACCCGGGACGATTAAAGGTGTTCACTGAAGCTTTCTTT
TRBJ1-4,TRBV20-1,.,many,CSARKPGPLIEKLFF,TGCAGTGCTAGAAAACCGGGACCCTTAATTGAAAAACTGTTTTTT